This TCR beta chain was identified in a study of T cells of healthy individuals. Each CDR3 protein gets one entry after TCRdb re-called the 5' RACE reads with MiXCR. The data hold roughly 76,000 distinct CDR3 sequences, with about 5.5% observed a single time. The CDR3 is 15 amino acids. Germline CDR1 reads SGDLS; CDR2 reads YYNGEE. V gave up 0 bases and J gave up 5 bases, with 12 bases separating them. This receptor was obtained from a female donor in good health. V and J are TRBV9 and TRBJ1-5; a possible D gene is TRBD1 (6 bases). This CDR3 is CASSVDGGEYQPQHF. The CDR3 DNA reads TGTGCCAGCAGCGTAGACGGGGGCGAATATCAGCCCCAGCATTTT.